The TCR beta chain under discussion was sequenced for a study of T cell changes during pregnancy in multiple sclerosis. The germline gives CDR1 SSHAT, CDR2 FNYEAQ (reference sequence). The length of the CDR3 is 14 residues. Measured with immunoSEQ multiplex PCR; TCRdb has only the in-frame clones, and not every one. The sample has about 39,000 clones, 88% seen once; the top ten hold under 5%. Concerning this clone itself: The junction does not match germline at one end; this may be a read error.

Sequences were derived from CD8+ T cells from peripheral blood mononuclear cells, sampled in the first trimester of pregnancy. The TCR was taken from a female donor with multiple sclerosis, enrolled in a pregnancy study. The chain recombines TRBV7-7 with TRBJ2-3; possibly TRBD2 for D (7 bases). The CDR3 loop reads CASSLGGDTDTQYF. The CDR3, as DNA: TGTGCTAGCAGCTTAGGGGGGGACACAGATACGCAGTATTTT.